These 8 T cell receptor beta chains came from one sample sequenced in a study of blood T cell repertoires in COVID-19. Data came from immunoSEQ multiplex PCR; TCRdb stores just in-frame clones and leaves some out. The data show about 64,000 clones, with about nine tenths seen just once and approximately 3% held by the top ten. What was sequenced was peripheral blood. Every receptor here comes from a man aged 50-60 years with active COVID-19.

The chain couples TRBV27 to TRBJ1-5; 7 bases agree with TRBD1. The germline V gene encodes CDR1 MNHEY and CDR2 SMNVEV (reference sequence). The CDR3 consists of 17 residues. V gave up 2 bases and J gave up 1 base; unmatched junction bases: 8. The CDR3 loop reads CASSLTGRGYSNQPQHF. For the CDR3, the DNA is TGTGCCAGCAGTTTAACCGGCAGGGGGTACAGCAATCAGCCCCAGCATTTT.

CDR3 region: CASSPTGDYEQYF. CDR3 bases: TGCGCCAGCAGCCCTACAGGGGACTACGAGCAGTACTTC. This chain links TRBV5-1 with TRBJ2-7; 7 bases map to TRBD1. The CDR3 is made up of 13 amino acids. Trimming cost V 4 bases and J 3 bases; bases outside gene matches: 4. CDR1 SGHRS and CDR2 YFSETQ come from the germline V gene.

This chain connects TRBV5-8 to TRBJ1-2; 9 nucleotides line up with TRBD1. This CDR3 contains 14 residues. Germline lookup yields CDR1 SGHTS and CDR2 YDEGEE. V was clipped by 5 bases and J by 4 bases; unmatched bases: 6. The CDR3 region has the DNA TGTGCCAGCAGAAGGACAGGGGCTCTCTATGGCTACACCTTC. It translates to CASRRTGALYGYTF. The full variable domain, in which reference TRBV5-8 and TRBJ1-2 provide the parts outside the CDR3, is EAGVTQSPTHLIKTRGQQATLRCSPISGHTSVYWYQQALGLGLQFLLWYDEGEERNRGNFPPRFSGRQFPNYSSELNVNALELEDSALYLCASRRTGALYGYTFGSGTRLTVV.

The CDR3: CASSLTGQSTDTQYF. The DNA of the CDR3 is TGTGCCAGCAGCTTAACCGGACAAAGCACAGATACGCAGTATTTT. The chain joins TRBV7-3 to TRBJ2-3; D possibly corresponds to TRBD1 (5 bases). The germline CDR1 and CDR2 sequences are SGHTA and FQGTGA. The ends were cut back, 0 bases at V and 0 bases at J, with 7 bases in the middle. The CDR3 is 15 amino acids.

The genes are TRBV28 and TRBJ2-1; 9 bases agree with TRBD2. The CDR3 length is 20 residues. Looked up from germline, CDR1 is MDHEN and CDR2 is SYDVKM. The ends lost 6 bases at V and 0 bases at J; junction bases unmatched: 18. CDR3 DNA sequence: TGTGCCAGCAGGCGAGGGGGGACTAGCAGATTGTATAGCTCCTACAATGAGCAGTTCTTC. Amino acid sequence: CASRRGGTSRLYSSYNEQFF. Looking up the rest from reference TRBV28 and TRBJ2-1 gives the full variable domain: DVKVTQSSRYLVKRTGEKVFLECVQDMDHENMFWYRQDPGLGLRLIYFSYDVKMKEKGDIPEGYSVSREKKERFSLILESASTNQTSMYLCASRRGGTSRLYSSYNEQFFGPGTRLTVL.

The chain joins TRBV18 to TRBJ1-3; D is perhaps TRBD1 (6 bases). Trimming took 4 bases from V and 0 from J, leaving 10 bases between them. Germline V gene lookup returns CDR1 KGHSH and CDR2 LQKENI. The CDR3 is made up of 15 amino acids. CDR3 protein: CASSQDSDSGNTIYF. CDR3 nucleotides: TGTGCCAGCTCACAGGACAGCGACTCTGGAAACACCATATATTTT. Filled out from reference TRBV18 and TRBJ1-3, the complete variable domain reads NAGVMQNPRHLVRRRGQEARLRCSPMKGHSHVYWYRQLPEEGLKFMVYLQKENIIDESGMPKERFSAEFPKEGPSILRIQQVVRGDSAAYFCASSQDSDSGNTIYFGEGSWLTVV.

The chain joins TRBV6-5 to TRBJ1-6, with 7 bases fitting TRBD1. The CDR3 runs to 13 residues. Germline-derived CDR1 and CDR2 are MNHEY and SVGAGI. The V and J ends lost 9 bases and 8 bases, in that order; junction bases with no gene match: 7. Written as DNA, the CDR3 is TGTGCCAGTTCGACAGGGTTCGATTCACCCCTCCACTTT. It encodes CASSTGFDSPLHF.

In this sample, this clone turned up once. The chain has TRBV6-5 and TRBJ2-1, with TRBD2 identical over 7 bases. From germline, CDR1 is MNHEY and CDR2 SVGAGI. This CDR3 has 12 residues. V was clipped by 6 bases and J by 6 bases; unmatched bases: 2. CDR3 sequence reads: CASSRGVNEQFF. As DNA, the CDR3 is TGTGCCAGCAGCCGGGGGGTCAATGAGCAGTTCTTC.